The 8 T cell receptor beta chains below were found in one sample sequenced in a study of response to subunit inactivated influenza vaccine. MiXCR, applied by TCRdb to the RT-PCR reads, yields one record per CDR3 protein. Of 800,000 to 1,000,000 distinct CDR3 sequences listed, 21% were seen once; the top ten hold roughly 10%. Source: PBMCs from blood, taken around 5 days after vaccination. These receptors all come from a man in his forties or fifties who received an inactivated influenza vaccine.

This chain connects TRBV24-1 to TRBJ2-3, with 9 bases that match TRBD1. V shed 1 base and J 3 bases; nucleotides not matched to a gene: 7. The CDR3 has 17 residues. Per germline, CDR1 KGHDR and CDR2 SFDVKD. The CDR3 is CATSDFSSDRGTDTQYF. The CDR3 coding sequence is TGTGCCACCAGTGATTTCTCCTCGGACAGGGGAACAGATACGCAGTATTTT.

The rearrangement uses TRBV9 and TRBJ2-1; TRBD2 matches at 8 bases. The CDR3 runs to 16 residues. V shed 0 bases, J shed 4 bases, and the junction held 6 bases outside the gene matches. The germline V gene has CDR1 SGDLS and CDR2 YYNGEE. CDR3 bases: TGTGCCAGCAGCGTAGTAGGGGCGGGAGGATACAATGAGCAGTTCTTC. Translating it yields CASSVVGAGGYNEQFF.

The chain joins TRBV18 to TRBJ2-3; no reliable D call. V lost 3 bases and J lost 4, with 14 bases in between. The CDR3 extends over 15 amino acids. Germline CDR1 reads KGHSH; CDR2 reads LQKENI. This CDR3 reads CASSPMGQRADTQYF. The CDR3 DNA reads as TGTGCCAGCTCACCGATGGGTCAACGGGCAGATACGCAGTATTTT. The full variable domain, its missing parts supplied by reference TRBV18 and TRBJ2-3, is NAGVMQNPRHLVRRRGQEARLRCSPMKGHSHVYWYRQLPEEGLKFMVYLQKENIIDESGMPKERFSAEFPKEGPSILRIQQVVRGDSAAYFCASSPMGQRADTQYFGPGTRLTVL.

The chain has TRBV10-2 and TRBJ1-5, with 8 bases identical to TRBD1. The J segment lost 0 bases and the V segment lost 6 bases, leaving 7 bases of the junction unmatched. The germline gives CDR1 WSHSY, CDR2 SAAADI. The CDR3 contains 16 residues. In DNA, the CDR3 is TGCGCCAGCAGAGCCGGGACAGGTTATAGCAATCAGCCCCAGCATTTT. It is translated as CASRAGTGYSNQPQHF.

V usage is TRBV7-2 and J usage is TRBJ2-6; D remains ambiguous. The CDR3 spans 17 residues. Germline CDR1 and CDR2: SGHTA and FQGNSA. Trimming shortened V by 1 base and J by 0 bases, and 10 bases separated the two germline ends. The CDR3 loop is CASSLVVGYSGANVLTF. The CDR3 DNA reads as TGTGCCAGCAGCTTAGTGGTCGGCTACTCTGGGGCCAACGTCCTGACTTTC.

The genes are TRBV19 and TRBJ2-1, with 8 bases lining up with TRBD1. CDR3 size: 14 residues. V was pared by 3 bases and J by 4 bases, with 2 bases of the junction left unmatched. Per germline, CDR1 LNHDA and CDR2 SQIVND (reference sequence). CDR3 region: CASSMGQVYNEQFF. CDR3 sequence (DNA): TGTGCCAGTAGTATGGGACAGGTATACAATGAGCAGTTCTTC.

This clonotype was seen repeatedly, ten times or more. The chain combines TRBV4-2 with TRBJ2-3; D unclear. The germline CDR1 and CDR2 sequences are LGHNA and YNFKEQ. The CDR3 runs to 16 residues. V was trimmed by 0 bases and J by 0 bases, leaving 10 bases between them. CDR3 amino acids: CASSQDRLTSTDTQYF. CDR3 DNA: TGTGCCAGCAGCCAAGATCGACTGACTAGCACAGATACGCAGTATTTT.

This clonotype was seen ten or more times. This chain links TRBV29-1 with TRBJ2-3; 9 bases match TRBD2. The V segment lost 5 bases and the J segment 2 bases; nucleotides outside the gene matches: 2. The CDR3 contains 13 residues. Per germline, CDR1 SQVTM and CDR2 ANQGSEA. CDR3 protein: CSVSGGTTDTQYF. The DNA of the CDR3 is TGCAGCGTTAGCGGGGGGACCACAGATACGCAGTATTTT.